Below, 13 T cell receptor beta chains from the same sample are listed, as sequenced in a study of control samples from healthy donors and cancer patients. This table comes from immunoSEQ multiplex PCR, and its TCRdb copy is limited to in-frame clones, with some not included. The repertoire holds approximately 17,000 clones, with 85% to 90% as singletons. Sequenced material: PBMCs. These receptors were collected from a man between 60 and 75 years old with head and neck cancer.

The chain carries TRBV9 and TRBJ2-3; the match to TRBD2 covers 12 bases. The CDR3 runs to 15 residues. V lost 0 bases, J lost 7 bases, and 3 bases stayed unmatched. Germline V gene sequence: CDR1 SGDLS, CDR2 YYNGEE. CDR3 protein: CASSVGLAGDYTQYF. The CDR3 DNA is TGTGCCAGCAGCGTAGGACTAGCGGGGGACTATACGCAGTATTTT.

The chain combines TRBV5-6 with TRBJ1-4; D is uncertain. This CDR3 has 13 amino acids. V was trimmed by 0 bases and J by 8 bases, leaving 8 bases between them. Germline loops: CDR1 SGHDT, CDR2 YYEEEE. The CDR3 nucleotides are TGTGCCAGCAGCTTGGCCGGCAGCGAAAAACTGTTTTTT. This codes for CASSLAGSEKLFF.

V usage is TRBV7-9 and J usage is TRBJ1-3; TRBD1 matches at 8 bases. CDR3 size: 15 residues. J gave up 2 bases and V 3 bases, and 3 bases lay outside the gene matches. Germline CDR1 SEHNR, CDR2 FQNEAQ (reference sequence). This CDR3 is CASSFSTGAGNTIYF. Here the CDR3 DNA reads TGTGCCAGCAGCTTCTCGACAGGGGCTGGAAACACCATATATTTT. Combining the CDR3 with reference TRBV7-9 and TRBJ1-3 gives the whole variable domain DTGVSQNPRHKITKRGQNVTFRCDPISEHNRLYWYRQTLGQGPEFLTYFQNEAQLEKSRLLSDRFSAERPKGSFSTLEIQRTEQGDSAMYLCASSFSTGAGNTIYFGEGSWLTVV.

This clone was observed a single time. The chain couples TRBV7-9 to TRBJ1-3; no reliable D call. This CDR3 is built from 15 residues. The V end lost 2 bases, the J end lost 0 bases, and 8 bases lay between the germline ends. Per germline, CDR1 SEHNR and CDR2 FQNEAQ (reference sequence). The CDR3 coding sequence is TGTGCCAGCAGCTTATTCGGATACTCTGGAAACACCATATATTTT. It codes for CASSLFGYSGNTIYF. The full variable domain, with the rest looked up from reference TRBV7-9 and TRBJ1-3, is DTGVSQNPRHKITKRGQNVTFRCDPISEHNRLYWYRQTLGQGPEFLTYFQNEAQLEKSRLLSDRFSAERPKGSFSTLEIQRTEQGDSAMYLCASSLFGYSGNTIYFGEGSWLTVV.

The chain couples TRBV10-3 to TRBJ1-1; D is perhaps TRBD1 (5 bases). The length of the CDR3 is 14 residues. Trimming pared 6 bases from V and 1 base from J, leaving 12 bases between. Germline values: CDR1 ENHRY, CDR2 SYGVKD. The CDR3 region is CAISSREANTEAFF. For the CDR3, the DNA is TGTGCCATCAGCTCCAGGGAGGCGAACACTGAAGCTTTCTTT.

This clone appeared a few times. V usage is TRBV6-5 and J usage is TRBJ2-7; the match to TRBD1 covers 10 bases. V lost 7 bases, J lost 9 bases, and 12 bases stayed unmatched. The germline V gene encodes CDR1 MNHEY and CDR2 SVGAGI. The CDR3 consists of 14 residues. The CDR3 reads CASTSGQGVGRQYF. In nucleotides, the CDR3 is TGTGCCAGCACTAGCGGACAGGGGGTAGGCAGGCAGTACTTC.

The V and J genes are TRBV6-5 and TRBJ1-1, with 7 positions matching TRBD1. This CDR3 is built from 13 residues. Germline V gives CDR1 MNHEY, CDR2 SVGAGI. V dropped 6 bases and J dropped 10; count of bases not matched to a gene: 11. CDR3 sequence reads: CASSSPQGGRAFF. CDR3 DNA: TGTGCCAGCAGCTCTCCGCAAGGGGGCAGAGCTTTCTTT.

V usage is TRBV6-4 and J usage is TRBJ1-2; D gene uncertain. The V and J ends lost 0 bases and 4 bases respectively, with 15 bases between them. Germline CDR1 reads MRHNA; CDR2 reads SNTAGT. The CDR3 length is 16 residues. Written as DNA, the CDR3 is TGTGCCAGCAGTGACTCTGAGGTGGGATCGGCCTATGGCTACACCTTC. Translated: CASSDSEVGSAYGYTF.

This CDR3 reads CASSPQVSNEKLFF. As DNA, the CDR3 is TGTGCCAGCAGCCCTCAGGTGTCTAATGAAAAACTGTTTTTT. The chain uses TRBV9 and TRBJ1-4; D ambiguous. Trimming shortened V by 4 bases and J by 3 bases, and 10 bases separated the two germline ends. This CDR3 is built from 14 residues. Germline CDR1 SGDLS, CDR2 YYNGEE.

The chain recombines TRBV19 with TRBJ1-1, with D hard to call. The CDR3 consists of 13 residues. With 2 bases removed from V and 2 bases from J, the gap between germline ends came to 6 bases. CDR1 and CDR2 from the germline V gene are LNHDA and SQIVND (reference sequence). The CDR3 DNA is TGTGCCAGTAGTATACCAGACAACACTGAAGCTTTCTTT. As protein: CASSIPDNTEAFF.

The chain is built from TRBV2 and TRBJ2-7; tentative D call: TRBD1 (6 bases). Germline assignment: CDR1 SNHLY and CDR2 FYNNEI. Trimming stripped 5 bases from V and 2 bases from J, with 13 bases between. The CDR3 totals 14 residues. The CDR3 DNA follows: TGTGCCAGCAGTCAAACAGGGTCCCCCTACGAGCAGTACTTC. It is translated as CASSQTGSPYEQYF.

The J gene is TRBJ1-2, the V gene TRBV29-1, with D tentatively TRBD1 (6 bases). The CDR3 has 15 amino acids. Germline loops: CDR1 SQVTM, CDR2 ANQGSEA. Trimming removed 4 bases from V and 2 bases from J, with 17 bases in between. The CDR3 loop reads CSVGTGQTANYGYTF. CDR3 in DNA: TGCAGCGTTGGTACGGGACAAACAGCCAACTATGGCTACACCTTC.

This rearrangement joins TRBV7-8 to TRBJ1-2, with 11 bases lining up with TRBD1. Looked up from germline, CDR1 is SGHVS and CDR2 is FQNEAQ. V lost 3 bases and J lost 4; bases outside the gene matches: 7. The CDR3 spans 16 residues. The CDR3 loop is CASSLLGQGVLYGYTF. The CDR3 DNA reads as TGTGCCAGCAGCTTGTTGGGACAGGGGGTTCTCTATGGCTACACCTTC.